A single sample gave rise to the 25 T cell receptor beta chains below, sequenced in a study of control samples from healthy donors and cancer patients. Clones were sequenced by immunoSEQ multiplex PCR, and TCRdb holds only the in-frame ones, with some missing. The sample lists nearly 200,000 clones, about 89% occurring once. Sample: blood. These receptors were taken from a man in his thirties or forties in good health.

The chain combines TRBV3-1 (or the pseudogene TRBV3-2) with TRBJ1-3; possibly TRBD1 for D (6 bases). This CDR3 comprises 17 residues. CDR1 is LGHDT, CDR2 YNNKEL, per germline (reference sequence). Trimming left V 0 bases short and J 0 bases short, with 12 bases between. The CDR3 sequence is CASSQDLRGASGNTIYF. The CDR3 DNA reads as TGTGCCAGCAGCCAAGATTTGAGGGGGGCCTCTGGAAACACCATATATTTT.

V and J are TRBV6-6 and TRBJ2-7; D is uncertain. Per the germline V gene, CDR1 is MNHNY and CDR2 is SVGAGI (reference sequence). With 0 bases removed from V and 2 bases from J, the gap between germline ends came to 8 bases. This CDR3 has 14 amino acids. The CDR3 sequence is CASSYSTQTYEQYF. CDR3 nucleotide sequence: TGTGCCAGCAGTTACTCGACACAAACCTACGAGCAGTACTTC.

The chain combines TRBV27 with TRBJ1-5; 8 bases agree with TRBD1. The CDR3 runs 13 residues. Germline V gives CDR1 MNHEY, CDR2 SMNVEV (reference sequence). V was clipped by 6 bases and J by 2 bases; unmatched bases: 0. The CDR3 sequence: CASRTGGNQPQHF. In nucleotides, the CDR3 is TGTGCCAGCAGGACAGGGGGCAATCAGCCCCAGCATTTT.

The chain combines TRBV7-9 with TRBJ1-5, with unresolved D. Germline CDR1 reads SEHNR; CDR2 reads FQNEAQ (reference sequence). The CDR3 spans 14 residues. Trimming stripped 3 bases from V and 2 bases from J, with 8 bases between. The CDR3 DNA is TGTGCCAGCAGCTTGGGGTTTGGCAATCAGCCCCAGCATTTT. Amino acids: CASSLGFGNQPQHF.

The chain links TRBV7-9 to TRBJ2-2; maybe TRBD2 (5 bases). The CDR3 consists of 17 residues. Trimming shortened V by 2 bases and J by 1 base, and 14 bases separated the two germline ends. CDR1 and CDR2 from the germline V gene are SEHNR and FQNEAQ (reference sequence). The CDR3 DNA reads TGTGCCAGCAGCTTAAGTATCGGGAAGAGGAACACCGGGGAGCTGTTTTTT. It codes for CASSLSIGKRNTGELFF. Variable domain in full (rest from reference TRBV7-9 and TRBJ2-2): DTGVSQNPRHKITKRGQNVTFRCDPISEHNRLYWYRQTLGQGPEFLTYFQNEAQLEKSRLLSDRFSAERPKGSFSTLEIQRTEQGDSAMYLCASSLSIGKRNTGELFFGEGSRLTVL.

This sequence joins TRBV6-5 and TRBJ1-2; maybe TRBD1 (6 bases). V lost 2 bases and J lost 6, with 13 bases in between. CDR3 length equals 14 residues. Germline V gene data show CDR1 as MNHEY and CDR2 as SVGAGI. The CDR3 spells CASSYRGHFNGYTF. The CDR3 DNA reads TGTGCCAGCAGTTACCGGGGACACTTTAATGGCTACACCTTC.

This clone has more than one count but fewer than ten. The rearrangement links TRBV2 to TRBJ1-5; D is uncertain. Germline V lookup: CDR1 SNHLY, CDR2 FYNNEI. The V end was cut by 5 bases, the J end by 9 bases, with 11 bases between. The CDR3 is 12 amino acids. CDR3 coding DNA: TGTGCCAGCAGTACTGAGGTAGGGCCCCAGCATTTT. Translated, it gives CASSTEVGPQHF.

The chain joins TRBV30 to TRBJ2-5; D might be TRBD1 (5 bases). The germline V and J ends were trimmed by 3 bases and 5 bases, with 10 bases remaining between them. CDR3 length: 12 amino acids. The germline gives CDR1 GTSNPN, CDR2 SVGIG (reference sequence). The CDR3 sequence is CAWRRGEETQYF. CDR3 coding DNA: TGTGCCTGGAGAAGGGGCGAGGAGACCCAGTACTTC.

The chain joins TRBV6-4 to TRBJ2-1; no definite D call. The CDR3 sequence is 13 residues long. Germline V gene sequence: CDR1 MRHNA, CDR2 SNTAGT. V lost 4 bases and J 8 bases, leaving 12 bases between the germline ends. CDR3 in amino acids: CASSAGAEDEQFF. The DNA of the CDR3 is TGTGCCAGCAGTGCTGGAGCAGAGGATGAGCAGTTCTTC.

The V and J genes are TRBV12-3 or TRBV12-4 and TRBJ2-7, with 9 bases matching TRBD2. The J segment lost 3 bases and the V segment lost 10 bases, leaving 7 bases of the junction unmatched. The CDR3 has 13 amino acids. CDR3 nucleotide sequence: TGTGCCACCAGAGCGGGGGGCCGCTACGAGCAGTACTTC. Encoded protein: CATRAGGRYEQYF.

J is TRBJ1-6 and V is TRBV2; TRBD1 matches at 7 bases. The junction had 4 bases not matched to a gene; V was cut back by 3 bases and J by 5 bases. The CDR3 has 15 residues. Germline V gene sequence: CDR1 SNHLY, CDR2 FYNNEI. For the CDR3, the DNA is TGTGCCAGCAGTGATTCGACAGGGAATAATTCACCCCTCCACTTT. It encodes CASSDSTGNNSPLHF.

The chain joins TRBV5-6 to TRBJ1-2, with no clear D. The CDR3 is 13 amino acids. Germline V gene sequence: CDR1 SGHDT, CDR2 YYEEEE. V lost 3 bases and J lost 0, with 6 bases in between. CDR3 nucleotides: TGTGCCAGCAGCTACGAAGCTAACTATGGCTACACCTTC. Its translation: CASSYEANYGYTF.

The chain is built from TRBV25-1 and TRBJ2-2, with D unclear. The CDR3 loop spans 15 amino acids. The germline V gene has CDR1 MGHDK and CDR2 SYGVNS. V lost 4 bases and J 1 base, leaving 10 bases between the germline ends. CDR3 coding DNA: TGTGCCAGCAGTGGGTCCGACTTGAACACCGGGGAGCTGTTTTTT. It codes for CASSGSDLNTGELFF.

The chain links TRBV4-1 to TRBJ2-2; 8 bases are shared with TRBD2. The CDR3 has 15 amino acids. Germline CDR1 MGHRA, CDR2 YSYEKL. V was pared by 5 bases and J by 1 base, with 3 bases of the junction left unmatched. CDR3 amino acids: CASSVSGGNTGELFF. The CDR3 bases are TGCGCCAGCAGCGTGAGCGGGGGGAACACCGGGGAGCTGTTTTTT.

V is TRBV20-1 and J is TRBJ2-1; D unclear. V lost 3 bases to trimming and J lost 6 bases, with 6 bases between them. The V gene's germline CDR1 is DFQATT and CDR2 SNEGSKA (reference sequence). The CDR3 is 11 residues long. The CDR3 region is CSARAVNEQFF. DNA of the CDR3: TGCAGTGCTAGGGCGGTCAATGAGCAGTTCTTC.

The chain is built from TRBV5-4 and TRBJ1-4; 11 positions agree with TRBD1. CDR1 is SGHNT, CDR2 YYREEE, per germline (reference sequence). The CDR3 is 19 residues long. V gave up 0 bases and J gave up 0 bases; unmatched junction bases: 7. CDR3 in amino acids: CASSLGPPGQGATNEKLFF. The CDR3, as DNA: TGTGCCAGCAGCTTGGGGCCCCCGGGACAGGGGGCAACTAATGAAAAACTGTTTTTT.

The rearrangement uses TRBV29-1 and TRBJ1-1; tentatively, D is TRBD1 (6 bases). CDR3 length equals 16 residues. Trimming pared 5 bases from V and 1 base from J, leaving 20 bases between. Germline V lookup: CDR1 SQVTM, CDR2 ANQGSEA. This CDR3 is CSVRGANPGKNTEAFF. Here the CDR3 DNA reads TGCAGCGTTCGGGGGGCCAATCCGGGGAAGAACACTGAAGCTTTCTTT.

CDR3 nucleotides: TGTGCCAGTAGTGACAGGGGGCGGGCAGCTAATGAAAAACTGTTTTTT. Its protein product is CASSDRGRAANEKLFF. The chain carries TRBV19 and TRBJ1-4; 10 nucleotides match TRBD1. The V segment lost 5 bases and the J segment 3 bases; nucleotides outside the gene matches: 6. This CDR3 has 16 amino acids. Germline V gene lookup returns CDR1 LNHDA and CDR2 SQIVND (reference sequence). Combining the CDR3 with reference TRBV19 and TRBJ1-4 gives the whole variable domain DGGITQSPKYLFRKEGQNVTLSCEQNLNHDAMYWYRQDPGQGLRLIYYSQIVNDFQKGDIAEGYSVSREKKESFPLTVTSAQKNPTAFYLCASSDRGRAANEKLFFGSGTQLSVL.

The chain couples TRBV5-6 to TRBJ1-2; D may be TRBD1 (6 bases). Trimming removed 5 bases from V and 4 bases from J, with 18 bases in between. The CDR3 contains 15 residues. Looked up from germline, CDR1 is SGHDT and CDR2 is YYEEEE. The CDR3 reads CASRQRGTLVYGYTF. In DNA, the CDR3 is TGTGCCAGCAGGCAAAGGGGGACCCTCGTCTATGGCTACACCTTC.

The chain has TRBV12-3 or TRBV12-4 and TRBJ2-7; D gene ambiguous. The germline V and J ends were trimmed by 8 bases and 7 bases, with 12 bases remaining between them. The CDR3 is 11 residues long. The CDR3, as DNA: TGTGCCAGCGGCAGAATCGGGGAGCAGTACTTC. Its protein is CASGRIGEQYF.

In its sample, this clone was seen a few times. V and J are TRBV5-4 and TRBJ1-2, with TRBD1 matching over 11 bases. The CDR3 extends over 15 amino acids. V shed 2 bases, J shed 6 bases, and the junction held 6 bases outside the gene matches. Germline CDR1 and CDR2: SGHNT and YYREEE (reference sequence). The chain's CDR3 is CASSLAGTGGDGYTF. The CDR3, as DNA: TGTGCCAGCAGCTTAGCCGGGACAGGGGGGGATGGCTACACCTTC.

The rearrangement joins TRBV18 to TRBJ1-1, with D maybe TRBD1 (6 bases). CDR3 length equals 15 residues. Looked up from germline, CDR1 is KGHSH and CDR2 is LQKENI. Trimming shortened V by 3 bases and J by 3 bases, and 14 bases separated the two germline ends. The CDR3 DNA sequence: TGTGCCAGCTCACCCTCCTTGGCAGGGGACACTGAAGCTTTCTTT. It yields the protein CASSPSLAGDTEAFF.

The CDR3 DNA follows: TGTGCCAGCTCGGCGTCAGGGGGCGATCAGCCCCAGCATTTT. Encoded protein: CASSASGGDQPQHF. The chain links TRBV7-6 to TRBJ1-5; TRBD1 matches at 8 bases. The ends lost 8 bases at V and 5 bases at J; junction bases unmatched: 8. Germline CDR1 reads SGHVS; CDR2 reads FNYEAQ. The CDR3 has 14 residues.

The chain recombines TRBV21-1 with TRBJ1-1. TRBV21-1 is a known pseudogene. CDR3 size: 14 residues. CDR3 sequence: CASSKYVPNTEAFF. CDR3 sequence (DNA): TGTGCCAGCAGCAAATACGTGCCTAACACTGAAGCTTTCTTT.

This chain uses TRBV9 with TRBJ2-7; 9 bases agree with TRBD2. Trimming at V came to 1 base and at J to 3 bases, leaving 5 bases not matched to a gene. The CDR3 is 15 amino acids. CDR1 SGDLS and CDR2 YYNGEE come from the germline V gene. The CDR3 region has the DNA TGTGCCAGCAGCGTAAGGACTAGCGTCCTCTACGAGCAGTACTTC. It translates to CASSVRTSVLYEQYF.